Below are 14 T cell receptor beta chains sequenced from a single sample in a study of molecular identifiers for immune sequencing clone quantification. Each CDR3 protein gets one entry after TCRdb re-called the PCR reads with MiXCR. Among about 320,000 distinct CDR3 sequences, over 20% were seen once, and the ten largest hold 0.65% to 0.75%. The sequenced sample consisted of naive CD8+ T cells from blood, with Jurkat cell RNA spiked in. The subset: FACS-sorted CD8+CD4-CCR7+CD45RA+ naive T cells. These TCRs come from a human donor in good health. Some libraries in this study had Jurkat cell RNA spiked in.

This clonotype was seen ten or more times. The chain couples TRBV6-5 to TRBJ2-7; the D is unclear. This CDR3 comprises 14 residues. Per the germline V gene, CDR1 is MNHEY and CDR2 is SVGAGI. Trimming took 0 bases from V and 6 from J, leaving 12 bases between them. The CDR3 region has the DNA TGTGCCAGCAGTTACTCGAGGCTAGATCCCGAGCAGTACTTC. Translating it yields CASSYSRLDPEQYF.

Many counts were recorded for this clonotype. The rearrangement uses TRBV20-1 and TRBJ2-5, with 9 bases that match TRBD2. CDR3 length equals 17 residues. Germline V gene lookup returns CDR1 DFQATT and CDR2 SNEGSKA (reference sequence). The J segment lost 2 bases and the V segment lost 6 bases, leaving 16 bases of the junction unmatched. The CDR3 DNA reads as TGCAGTGCCCGCCCGTGGGGTAGCGGGAGTGAACAAGAGACCCAGTACTTC. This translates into CSARPWGSGSEQETQYF.

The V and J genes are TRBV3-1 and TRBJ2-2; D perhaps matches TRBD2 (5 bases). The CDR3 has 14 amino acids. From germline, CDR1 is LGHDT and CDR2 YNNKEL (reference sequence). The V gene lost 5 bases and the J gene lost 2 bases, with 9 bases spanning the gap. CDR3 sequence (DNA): TGTGCCAGCAGCTTCGGGGTAAACACCGGGGAGCTGTTTTTT. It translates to CASSFGVNTGELFF.

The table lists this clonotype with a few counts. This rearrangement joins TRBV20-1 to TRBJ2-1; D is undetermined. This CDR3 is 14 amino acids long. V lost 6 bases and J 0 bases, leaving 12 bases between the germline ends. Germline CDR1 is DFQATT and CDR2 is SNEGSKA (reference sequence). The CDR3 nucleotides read TGCAGTGCCTCGCAAGCGAACTCCTACAATGAGCAGTTCTTC. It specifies CSASQANSYNEQFF.

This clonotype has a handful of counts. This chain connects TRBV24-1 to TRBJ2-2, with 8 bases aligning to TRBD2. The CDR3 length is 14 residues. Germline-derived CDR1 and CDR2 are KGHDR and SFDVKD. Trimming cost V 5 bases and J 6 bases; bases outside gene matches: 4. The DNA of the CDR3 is TGTGCCACCAGTGGAAGTAGCGGGGCCGGGGAGCTGTTTTTT. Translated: CATSGSSGAGELFF.

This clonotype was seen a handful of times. CDR3 nucleotide sequence: TGTGCCAGCAGTTTAGGGGGGCGAGGACCGGCCAACGTCCTGACTTTC. Translation: CASSLGGRGPANVLTF. The chain has TRBV27 and TRBJ2-6; D may correspond to TRBD1 or TRBD2 (6 bases each). The germline V gene has CDR1 MNHEY and CDR2 SMNVEV (reference sequence). The CDR3 sequence is 16 residues long. V was trimmed by 2 bases and J by 6 bases, leaving 14 bases between them. The full variable domain, its missing parts supplied by reference TRBV27 and TRBJ2-6, is EAQVTQNPRYLITVTGKKLTVTCSQNMNHEYMSWYRQDPGLGLRQIYYSMNVEVTDKGDVPEGYKVSRKEKRNFPLILESPSPNQTSLYFCASSLGGRGPANVLTFGAGSRLTVL.

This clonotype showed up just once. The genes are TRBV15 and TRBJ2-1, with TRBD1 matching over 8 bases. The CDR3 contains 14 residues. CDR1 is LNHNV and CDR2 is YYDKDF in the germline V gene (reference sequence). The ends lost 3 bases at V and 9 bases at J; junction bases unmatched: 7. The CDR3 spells CATSRERQGFEQFF. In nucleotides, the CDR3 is TGTGCCACCAGCAGGGAACGACAGGGGTTTGAGCAGTTCTTC.

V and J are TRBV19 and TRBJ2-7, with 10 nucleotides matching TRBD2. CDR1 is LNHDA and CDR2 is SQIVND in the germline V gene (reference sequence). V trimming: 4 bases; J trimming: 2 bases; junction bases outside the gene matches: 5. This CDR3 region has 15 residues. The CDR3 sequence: CASSTPLAGAYEQYF. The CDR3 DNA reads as TGTGCCAGTAGTACACCCCTAGCGGGAGCCTACGAGCAGTACTTC.

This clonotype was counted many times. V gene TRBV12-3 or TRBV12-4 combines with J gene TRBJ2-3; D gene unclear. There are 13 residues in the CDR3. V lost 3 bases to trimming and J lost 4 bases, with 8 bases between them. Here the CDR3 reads CASSFPSADTQYF. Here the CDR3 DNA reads TGTGCCAGCAGTTTTCCCTCGGCAGATACGCAGTATTTT.

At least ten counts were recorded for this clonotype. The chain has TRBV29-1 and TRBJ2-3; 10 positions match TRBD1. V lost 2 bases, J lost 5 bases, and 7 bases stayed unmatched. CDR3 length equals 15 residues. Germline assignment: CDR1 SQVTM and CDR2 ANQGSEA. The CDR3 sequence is CSVELTGTGEDTQYF. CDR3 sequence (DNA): TGCAGCGTTGAACTTACCGGGACAGGGGAAGATACGCAGTATTTT.

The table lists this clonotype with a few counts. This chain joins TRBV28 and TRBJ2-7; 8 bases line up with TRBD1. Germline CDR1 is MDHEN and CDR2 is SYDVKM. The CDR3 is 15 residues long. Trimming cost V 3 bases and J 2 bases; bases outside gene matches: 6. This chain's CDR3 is CASSFPDRVPYEQYF. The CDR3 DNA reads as TGTGCCAGCAGTTTTCCGGACAGGGTGCCCTACGAGCAGTACTTC.

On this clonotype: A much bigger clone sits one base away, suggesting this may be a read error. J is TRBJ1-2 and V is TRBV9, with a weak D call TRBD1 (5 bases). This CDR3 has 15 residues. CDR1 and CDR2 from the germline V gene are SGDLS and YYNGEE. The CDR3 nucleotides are TGTGCCAGCAGCCCGACAGCGAGTAATAACCATGGCTACACCTTC. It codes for CASSPTASNNHGYTF. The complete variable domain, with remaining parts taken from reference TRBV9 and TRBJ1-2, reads DSGVTQTPKHLITATGQRVTLRCSPRSGDLSVYWYQQSLDQGLQFLIQYYNGEERAKGNILERFSAQQFPDLHSELNLSSLELGDSALYFCASSPTASNNHGYTFGSGTRLTVV.

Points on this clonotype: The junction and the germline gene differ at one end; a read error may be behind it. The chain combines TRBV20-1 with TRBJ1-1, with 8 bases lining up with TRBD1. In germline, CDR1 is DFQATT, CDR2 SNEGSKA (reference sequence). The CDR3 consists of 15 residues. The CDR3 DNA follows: TGCAGTGCTGGAGACCCAGGGGGCCGGAACACTGAAGCTTTCTTT. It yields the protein CSAGDPGGRNTEAFF.

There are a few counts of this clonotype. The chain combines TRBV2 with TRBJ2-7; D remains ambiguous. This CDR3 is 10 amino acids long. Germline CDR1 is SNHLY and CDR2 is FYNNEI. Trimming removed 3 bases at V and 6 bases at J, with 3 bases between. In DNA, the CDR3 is TGTGCCAGCAGTGATCTCGAGCAGTACTTC. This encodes CASSDLEQYF.